Following are 2 T cell receptor beta chains from one sample sequenced in a study of blood T cell repertoires in COVID-19. Here immunoSEQ multiplex PCR was the method, and the copy in TCRdb shows in-frame clones only, minus some. The sample consists of roughly 68,000 clones, over 75% of them appearing once. Sample: peripheral blood. These receptors were collected from a man aged 35-49 years with COVID-19, enrolled during active disease.

The chain uses TRBV7-9 and TRBJ1-4, with D tentatively TRBD1 (5 bases). V was clipped by 5 bases and J by 4 bases, with 14 bases between them. CDR1 is SEHNR, CDR2 FQNEAQ, per germline (reference sequence). This CDR3 contains 15 residues. CDR3 nucleotides: TGTGCCAGCAGCCCCGACAGTGCCCGTAATGAAAAACTGTTTTTT. Amino acid sequence: CASSPDSARNEKLFF.

The chain joins TRBV2 to TRBJ1-2; D not certain. Trimming left V 6 bases short and J 3 bases short, with 5 bases between. The CDR3 has 11 amino acids. The germline V gene has CDR1 SNHLY and CDR2 FYNNEI. Here the CDR3 reads CASSSYYGYTF. CDR3 nucleotides: TGTGCCAGCAGCTCCTACTATGGCTACACCTTC. Full variable domain (outside the CDR3, taken from reference TRBV2 and TRBJ1-2): EPEVTQTPSHQVTQMGQEVILRCVPISNHLYFYWYRQILGQKVEFLVSFYNNEISEKSEIFDDQFSVERPDGSNFTLKIRSTKLEDSAMYFCASSSYYGYTFGSGTRLTVV.